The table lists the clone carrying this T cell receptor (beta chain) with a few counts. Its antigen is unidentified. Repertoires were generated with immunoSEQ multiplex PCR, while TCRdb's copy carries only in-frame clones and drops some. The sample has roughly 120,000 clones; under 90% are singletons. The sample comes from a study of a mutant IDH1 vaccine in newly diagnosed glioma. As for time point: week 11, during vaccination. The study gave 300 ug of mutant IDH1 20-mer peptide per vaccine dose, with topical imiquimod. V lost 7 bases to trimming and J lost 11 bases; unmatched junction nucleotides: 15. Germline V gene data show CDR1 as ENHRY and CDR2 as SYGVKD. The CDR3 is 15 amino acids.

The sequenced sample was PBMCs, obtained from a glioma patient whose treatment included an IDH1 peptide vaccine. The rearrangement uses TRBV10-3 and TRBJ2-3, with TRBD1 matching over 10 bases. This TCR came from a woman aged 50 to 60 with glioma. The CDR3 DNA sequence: TGTGCCATCACAGATACCGGGACAGGGGCGTCAAAGCAGTATTTT. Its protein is CAITDTGTGASKQYF.